This is a list of T cell receptor beta chains from one sample in a study of blood T cells in healthy people across ages. Each CDR3 protein gets one entry after TCRdb re-called the 5' RACE reads with MiXCR. The profile shows 600,000 to 900,000 distinct CDR3 sequences, under 30% of them singletons. The data also belong to a second study, concerning T cells of mothers and their children.

Source material: blood. The receptor set was obtained from a boy aged 5-17 years in good health. Each CDR3 is given with its conserved first and last residue. The D gene is left open where the match is weak. Size tells how often a clone was seen (once, few, many) or the class of an expanded clone, and some rows leave it out.

TRBV3-1	TRBJ1-1	-	14	-	TGTGCCAGCAGCCAAGCCGACAAGTACACTGAAGCTTTCTTT	CASSQADKYTEAFF
TRBV9	TRBJ2-3	TRBD2	15	-	TGTGCCAGCAGCGTAGGGGGACTAGCGGGGGATACGCAGTATTTT	CASSVGGLAGDTQYF
TRBV28	TRBJ2-7	-	13	-	TGTGCCAGCAGTTCCCTAAGAACCTACGAGCAGTACTTC	CASSSLRTYEQYF
TRBV5-1	TRBJ2-2	-	12	-	TGCGCCAGCAGCTTGGTTGTCGGGGAGCTGTTTTTT	CASSLVVGELFF
TRBV6-5	TRBJ2-5	-	15	-	TGTGCCAGCAGTTTAACGGGACGGGGGCAAGAGACCCAGTACTTC	CASSLTGRGQETQYF
TRBV9	TRBJ2-3	TRBD1	17	few	TGTGCCAGCAGCGTCCCTAGGACAGGTCCTAGCACAGATACGCAGTATTTT	CASSVPRTGPSTDTQYF
TRBV5-1	TRBJ2-7	-	14	few	TGCGCCAGCAGCTTCCCTGGCGGGTCCTACGAGCAGTACTTC	CASSFPGGSYEQYF
TRBV28	TRBJ1-6	TRBD1	15	-	TGTGCCAGCAGTCCCCGGACAGGGGAAAGTTCACCCCTCCACTTT	CASSPRTGESSPLHF
TRBV19	TRBJ1-5	-	16	-	TGTGCCAGTAGTATTTTCGACAGGATGAGGAATCAGCCCCAGCATTTT	CASSIFDRMRNQPQHF
TRBV12-3/TRBV12-4	TRBJ2-5	TRBD1	16	few	TGTGCCAGCAGTTTAGGGTCAGGACAGGGAGGAGAGACCCAGTACTTC	CASSLGSGQGGETQYF
TRBV7-8	TRBJ2-1	TRBD1	15	-	TGTGCCAGCAGTCCGACAGGGAATCGCCGCAATGAGCAGTTCTTC	CASSPTGNRRNEQFF
TRBV11-2	TRBJ2-1	TRBD2	20	few	TGTGCCAGCAGCTTAGAGGGACTAGCGGGGGGCTGGGAGCCCTACAATGAGCAGTTCTTC	CASSLEGLAGGWEPYNEQFF
TRBV15	TRBJ2-2	TRBD2	20	few	TGTGCCACCAGCAGAGTTCGAGCGGGGGCCCGATACTTGGGCACCGGGGAGCTGTTTTTT	CATSRVRAGARYLGTGELFF
TRBV20-1	TRBJ2-3	-	14	-	TGCAGTGCTAGCGACAGTTTTCGCACAGATACGCAGTATTTT	CSASDSFRTDTQYF
TRBV12-3/TRBV12-4	TRBJ2-7	TRBD2	16	-	TGTGCCAGCAGTCCTTCCGGGACTAGCGGGGACTACGAGCAGTACTTC	CASSPSGTSGDYEQYF
TRBV20-1	TRBJ1-2	-	14	-	TGCAGTGCTAGGGCCCGAAACAGGGCCCATGGCTACACCTTC	CSARARNRAHGYTF
TRBV7-2	TRBJ2-5	TRBD2	15	-	TGTGCCAGCAGACCTAGTTCGGGGGGGCGGGAGACCCAGTACTTC	CASRPSSGGRETQYF